Below are 6 T cell receptor beta chains sequenced from a single sample in a study of T cells after posttransplantation cyclophosphamide. The table came from immunoSEQ multiplex PCR; TCRdb's copy has only in-frame clones and leaves some out. The record shows around 44,000 clones for this sample, with no singletons present. Material for sequencing was PBMCs. The source of these receptors is a man aged 40-49 years in good health, CMV-negative, and a related stem cell transplant donor.

The rearrangement uses TRBV6-5 and TRBJ2-5; 12 nucleotides agree with TRBD2. Judging by the DNA end, TRBJ2-7 fits better; the J call may be wrong. Germline V gene sequence: CDR1 MNHEY, CDR2 SVGAGI. This CDR3 spans 16 amino acids. The CDR3 bases are TGTGCCAGCAGTTACACGACTAGCGGGAGCTCCTACGAGCAGTACTTC. Protein sequence: CASSYTTSGSSYEQYF.

This clone was observed a few times. The chain has TRBV19 and TRBJ2-3; the match to TRBD2 covers 12 bases. CDR1 and CDR2 from the germline V gene are LNHDA and SQIVND (reference sequence). The V gene end was trimmed by 6 bases and the J gene end by 9 bases; junction bases not matched to a gene: 10. The CDR3 has 15 amino acids. For the CDR3, the DNA is TGTGCCAGTAGGTCGACTAGCGGGGGAGGAGGAACGCAGTATTTT. As protein: CASRSTSGGGGTQYF.

This clone occurred many times. V gene TRBV5-1 combines with J gene TRBJ2-1; 9 bases agree with TRBD1. CDR3 length: 15 residues. The trim removed 4 bases at V and 5 bases at J, leaving 7 bases unmatched. CDR1 and CDR2 (germline): SGHRS, YFSETQ. The DNA of the CDR3 is TGCGCCAGCAGCGCTCAACAGGGGGCTAACAATGAGCAGTTCTTC. This encodes CASSAQQGANNEQFF. Based on the CDR3 plus reference TRBV5-1 and TRBJ2-1, the full variable domain is KAGVTQTPRYLIKTRGQQVTLSCSPISGHRSVSWYQQTPGQGLQFLFEYFSETQRNKGNFPGRFSGRQFSNSRSEMNVSTLELGDSALYLCASSAQQGANNEQFFGPGTRLTVL.

Ten or more counts support this clone. The chain recombines TRBV5-1 with TRBJ2-7; a possible D gene is TRBD1 (6 bases). The CDR3 consists of 14 residues. Germline CDR1 is SGHRS and CDR2 is YFSETQ. Trimming took off 2 bases at V and 2 bases at J, with 11 bases between the two ends. CDR3 sequence (DNA): TGCGCCAGCAGCTTCCCGGGACAACCCTACGAGCAGTACTTC. It encodes CASSFPGQPYEQYF.

This clone was found many times. This chain connects TRBV6-1 to TRBJ1-5; the D is unclear. CDR3 length: 16 amino acids. The germline V gene has CDR1 MNHNS and CDR2 SASEGT. The V gene lost 1 base and the J gene lost 8 bases, with 18 bases spanning the gap. CDR3: CASSEDKGSGWEPQHF. In DNA form, the CDR3 reads TGTGCCAGCAGTGAAGATAAGGGCTCGGGGTGGGAGCCCCAGCATTTT.

This clone was seen repeatedly, ten times or more. V gene TRBV19 combines with J gene TRBJ1-2, with TRBD1 matching 9 bases. V lost 7 bases to trimming and J lost 5 bases; unmatched junction nucleotides: 8. Germline V gene lookup returns CDR1 LNHDA and CDR2 SQIVND (reference sequence). The CDR3 has 14 residues. The CDR3 nucleotides are TGTGCCAGTAACCTCGCCGGGACAGGGTATGGCTACACCTTC. Amino acids: CASNLAGTGYGYTF.